These 27 T cell receptor beta chains were sequenced from one sample in a study of control samples from healthy donors and cancer patients. Generated by immunoSEQ multiplex PCR, the TCRdb table keeps only in-frame clones and is missing some. The sample holds approximately 70,000 clones; roughly 86% are singletons and the top ten take about 19%. The sample comprised PBMCs. The receptors were gathered from a man between 60 and 70 years old with lung cancer.

The chain recombines TRBV30 with TRBJ2-2, with TRBD2 as a possible D gene (5 bases). Trimming removed 1 base at V and 4 bases at J, with 10 bases between. Looked up from germline, CDR1 is GTSNPN and CDR2 is SVGIG (reference sequence). The CDR3 has 14 amino acids. As DNA, the CDR3 is TGTGCCTGGAGTGAGGACTTGCGCACCGGGGAGCTGTTTTTT. The encoded protein is CAWSEDLRTGELFF.

V and J are TRBV19 and TRBJ1-2, with a weak D call TRBD1 (5 bases). CDR3 size: 17 residues. Germline CDR1 and CDR2: LNHDA and SQIVND (reference sequence). With 6 bases removed from V and 4 bases from J, the gap between germline ends came to 24 bases. The chain's CDR3 is CASSQPNLLGPAYGYTF. CDR3 nucleotide sequence: TGTGCCAGTAGCCAACCAAACCTGCTGGGGCCCGCCTATGGCTACACCTTC.

The rearrangement uses TRBV12-5 and TRBJ1-1; D not certain. Looked up from germline, CDR1 is LGHNT and CDR2 is FRNRAP. This CDR3 contains 13 residues. Trimming pared 4 bases from V and 2 bases from J, leaving 8 bases between. This chain's CDR3 is CASGSGFNTEAFF. DNA for the CDR3: TGTGCTAGTGGTTCTGGCTTCAACACTGAAGCTTTCTTT.

V gene TRBV12-5 combines with J gene TRBJ2-2; perhaps D is TRBD1 or TRBD2 (6 bases each). CDR1 and CDR2 from the germline V gene are LGHNT and FRNRAP. The CDR3 runs 15 residues. V lost 11 bases, J lost 6 bases, and 22 bases lay in between. The CDR3 region is CARGPRPGAAGELFF. CDR3 coding DNA: TGTGCTCGGGGCCCCCGACCGGGGGCGGCCGGGGAGCTGTTTTTT.

V and J are TRBV5-6 and TRBJ1-5, with TRBD1 identical over 9 bases. The V gene end was trimmed by 6 bases and the J gene end by 3 bases; junction bases not matched to a gene: 16. CDR3 length: 18 residues. Germline V lookup: CDR1 SGHDT, CDR2 YYEEEE. The DNA of the CDR3 is TGTGCCAGCATCCGGGACAGGGATAACCGAAACTCCAATCAGCCCCAGCATTTT. This encodes CASIRDRDNRNSNQPQHF. Filled out from reference TRBV5-6 and TRBJ1-5, the complete variable domain reads DAGVTQSPTHLIKTRGQQVTLRCSPKSGHDTVSWYQQALGQGPQFIFQYYEEEERQRGNFPDRFSGHQFPNYSSELNVNALLLGDSALYLCASIRDRDNRNSNQPQHFGDGTRLSIL.

The chain recombines TRBV5-5 with TRBJ2-7, with 10 bases that match TRBD1. V trimming: 4 bases; J trimming: 6 bases; junction bases outside the gene matches: 10. Germline V gene lookup returns CDR1 SGHKS and CDR2 YYEKEE (reference sequence). The CDR3 covers 15 residues. The CDR3 spells CASSRKPGQGSEQYF. The DNA of the CDR3 is TGTGCCAGCAGCAGGAAGCCGGGACAGGGGAGCGAGCAGTACTTC.

The J gene is TRBJ1-2, the V gene TRBV5-1; TRBD1 matches at 10 bases. The CDR3 has 14 residues. Trimming took 4 bases from V and 4 from J; bases not matched to a gene: 4. The V gene's germline CDR1 is SGHRS and CDR2 YFSETQ. The DNA of the CDR3 is TGCGCCAGCAGCCCGGACAGGGGGAGCTATGGCTACACCTTC. Protein sequence: CASSPDRGSYGYTF.

The V gene is TRBV5-1, the J gene TRBJ2-3; D possibly corresponds to TRBD1 (5 bases). Trimming left V 0 bases short and J 4 bases short, with 12 bases between. Germline V gene data show CDR1 as SGHRS and CDR2 as YFSETQ. This CDR3 spans 15 amino acids. CDR3 sequence: CASSLVGAGADTQYF. CDR3 bases: TGCGCCAGCAGCTTGGTAGGGGCTGGCGCAGATACGCAGTATTTT.

The V gene is TRBV9, the J gene TRBJ1-1; 7 bases map to TRBD1. The V gene's germline CDR1 is SGDLS and CDR2 YYNGEE. J gave up 1 base and V 4 bases, and 4 bases lay outside the gene matches. The CDR3 spans 14 residues. The CDR3 nucleotides read TGTGCCAGCAGCCCGGGACAGAGGAACACTGAAGCTTTCTTT. Translating it yields CASSPGQRNTEAFF.

The genes are TRBV6-5 and TRBJ1-3, with D possibly TRBD1 on 5 matching bases. CDR1 and CDR2 (germline): MNHEY, SVGAGI. V lost 7 bases to trimming and J lost 2 bases, with 12 bases between them. This CDR3 is built from 14 residues. The CDR3 bases are TGTGCCAGCACCGAACGGGGGACTGGAAACACCATATATTTT. Protein product: CASTERGTGNTIYF.

A single count supports this clone. The rearrangement links TRBV30 to TRBJ1-6; 11 nucleotides agree with TRBD1. The CDR3 length is 15 residues. Trimming removed 6 bases from V and 7 bases from J; junction bases left unmatched: 8. CDR1 GTSNPN and CDR2 SVGIG come from the germline V gene (reference sequence). CDR3 amino acids: CACTRRDRGNSPLHF. The CDR3 region has the DNA TGTGCCTGCACCCGCCGGGACAGGGGGAATTCACCCCTCCACTTT.

The rearrangement links TRBV2 to TRBJ2-3; D unclear. Germline CDR1 and CDR2: SNHLY and FYNNEI. This CDR3 has 14 residues. V lost 4 bases and J 2 bases, leaving 10 bases between the germline ends. CDR3 sequence: CASSATYYTDTQYF. CDR3 DNA sequence: TGTGCCAGCAGTGCGACATATTACACAGATACGCAGTATTTT. Full variable domain (missing parts from reference TRBV2 and TRBJ2-3): EPEVTQTPSHQVTQMGQEVILRCVPISNHLYFYWYRQILGQKVEFLVSFYNNEISEKSEIFDDQFSVERPDGSNFTLKIRSTKLEDSAMYFCASSATYYTDTQYFGPGTRLTVL.

This clone has just a few counts. V is TRBV27 and J is TRBJ1-6; D unclear. Germline assignment: CDR1 MNHEY and CDR2 SMNVEV (reference sequence). Trimming removed 6 bases from V and 3 bases from J, with 12 bases in between. The CDR3 runs 15 residues. CDR3 protein: CASRPTWVYNSPLHF. CDR3 coding DNA: TGTGCCAGCAGACCGACGTGGGTCTATAATTCACCCCTCCACTTT.

The chain recombines TRBV5-1 with TRBJ1-2, with TRBD1 matching 7 bases. J lost 2 bases, V lost 2 bases, and 6 bases had no gene match. The CDR3 runs to 15 residues. Per the germline V gene, CDR1 is SGHRS and CDR2 is YFSETQ. DNA of the CDR3: TGCGCCAGCAGCTTTTTAGGGGGCGCAAACTATGGCTACACCTTC. It is translated as CASSFLGGANYGYTF.

The rearrangement links TRBV5-5 to TRBJ1-6, with no clear D. CDR1 and CDR2 (germline): SGHKS, YYEKEE (reference sequence). Trimming removed 5 bases from V and 0 bases from J, with 3 bases in between. CDR3 length equals 13 residues. CDR3 loop: CASRSSYNSPLHF. The CDR3 DNA reads TGTGCCAGCAGGAGCTCCTATAATTCACCCCTCCACTTT.

The chain carries TRBV6-5 and TRBJ1-2; D ambiguous. CDR3 length: 14 residues. Germline V gene data show CDR1 as MNHEY and CDR2 as SVGAGI. The V and J ends lost 6 bases and 3 bases respectively, with 14 bases between them. CDR3 in DNA: TGTGCCAGCAGGCGGGCGCGGGGTGACTATGGCTACACCTTC. Encoded protein: CASRRARGDYGYTF.

The chain employs TRBV29-1 and TRBJ2-2; no definite D call. V lost 4 bases and J lost 2, with 8 bases in between. Germline-derived CDR1 and CDR2 are SQVTM and ANQGSEA. The CDR3 loop spans 13 amino acids. The CDR3: CSVVDPNTGELFF. The CDR3 DNA reads TGCAGCGTTGTTGATCCCAACACCGGGGAGCTGTTTTTT.

The gene calls are TRBV6-5 and TRBJ1-5, with D hard to call. Trimming removed 5 bases from V and 4 bases from J, with 6 bases in between. CDR1 is MNHEY and CDR2 is SVGAGI in the germline V gene. The CDR3 runs 12 residues. This CDR3 is CASSTGNQPQHF. The CDR3 DNA reads TGTGCCAGCAGTACCGGGAATCAGCCCCAGCATTTT.

The chain carries TRBV3-1 (or the pseudogene TRBV3-2) and TRBJ2-7, with D perhaps TRBD1 or TRBD2 (5 bases each). Germline assignment: CDR1 LGHDT and CDR2 YNNKEL (reference sequence). V shed 2 bases and J shed 3 bases, with 14 bases lying between them. This CDR3 region has 15 residues. CDR3 loop: CASSQTGQEVYEQYF. DNA of the CDR3: TGTGCCAGCAGCCAAACGGGGCAGGAGGTCTACGAGCAGTACTTC.

The rearrangement uses TRBV6-1 and TRBJ1-2; D not resolved. Trimming stripped 2 bases from V and 0 bases from J, with 4 bases between. The CDR3 has 13 amino acids. Germline CDR1 reads MNHNS; CDR2 reads SASEGT. The CDR3 spells CASSESANYGYTF. CDR3 DNA sequence: TGTGCCAGCAGTGAATCAGCTAACTATGGCTACACCTTC.

The V and J genes are TRBV9 and TRBJ2-2, with D perhaps given as TRBD1 or TRBD2 (5 bases each). This CDR3 is built from 14 residues. Germline loops: CDR1 SGDLS, CDR2 YYNGEE. Trimming removed 0 bases at V and 4 bases at J, with 7 bases between. The CDR3 loop reads CASSVGGTTGELFF. Here the CDR3 DNA reads TGTGCCAGCAGCGTAGGGGGGACCACCGGGGAGCTGTTTTTT.

This clone was seen just once. CDR3 sequence (DNA): TGTGCCAGCAGCTTCCCAGGACAGTCCATGAACACTGAAGCTTTCTTT. It translates to CASSFPGQSMNTEAFF. The rearrangement links TRBV7-9 to TRBJ1-1; D might be TRBD1 (6 bases). Germline V gene sequence: CDR1 SEHNR, CDR2 FQNEAQ (reference sequence). The CDR3 runs 16 residues. V dropped 3 bases and J dropped 0 bases, with 14 bases sitting between them.

The V and J genes are TRBV6-1 and TRBJ1-2; maybe TRBD1 (6 bases). The CDR3 contains 19 residues. CDR1 and CDR2 (germline): MNHNS, SASEGT. Trimming pared 3 bases from V and 4 bases from J, leaving 27 bases between. The CDR3 region is CASSDYGQGGGLHAYGYTF. The CDR3 nucleotides are TGTGCCAGCAGTGATTATGGGCAGGGAGGGGGGTTGCATGCCTATGGCTACACCTTC.

This chain connects TRBV29-1 to TRBJ1-4; D gene ambiguous. V was trimmed by 4 bases and J by 0 bases, leaving 15 bases between them. CDR1 is SQVTM and CDR2 is ANQGSEA in the germline V gene. This CDR3 is 16 amino acids long. The CDR3 DNA sequence: TGCAGCGTTGGTTCCGGCAGGACGACAACTAATGAAAAACTGTTTTTT. Its protein product is CSVGSGRTTTNEKLFF.

V gene TRBV21-1 combines with J gene TRBJ1-4; the table's D call, TRBD1, was not checked against the DNA. TRBV21-1 is a known pseudogene. The CDR3 is made up of 13 amino acids. The CDR3 loop is CASRDRGREKLFF. The DNA for the CDR3 is TGTGCCAGCAGGGATAGGGGGCGGGAAAAACTGTTTTTT.

J is TRBJ2-1 and V is TRBV7-2; weak D call: TRBD2 (7 bases). The CDR3 runs 16 residues. The V gene's germline CDR1 is SGHTA and CDR2 FQGNSA. V lost 4 bases and J lost 8, with 21 bases in between. CDR3: CASSSGAGVTSYEQFF. The CDR3 DNA is TGTGCCAGCAGCTCGGGGGCGGGGGTGACTAGCTATGAGCAGTTCTTC.

This chain joins TRBV24-1 and TRBJ2-5; D tentatively fits TRBD1 or TRBD2 (5 bases each). Germline loops: CDR1 KGHDR, CDR2 SFDVKD. V shed 7 bases and J shed 2 bases, with 16 bases lying between them. CDR3 size: 15 residues. This CDR3 is CATSNPGTEQETQYF. The CDR3 DNA is TGTGCCACCAGCAACCCCGGGACGGAACAAGAGACCCAGTACTTC.